A single sample is the source of the 15 T cell receptor beta chains below, sequenced in a study of T cells in Graves' hyperthyroidism and ophthalmopathy. Amplified TCR beta CDR3 regions came from RNA transcripts. In the first-round RT-PCR of the TCR CDR3, the HTBI primer set was used. Each CDR3 protein gets one entry after TCRdb re-called the multiplex PCR reads with MiXCR. The data show 480,000 or so distinct CDR3 sequences, approximately 48% seen once. Input material: peripheral blood or thyroid tissue (not recorded which). These receptors came from an adult woman with Graves' disease, either hyperthyroidism or ophthalmopathy (not recorded which).

The chain has TRBV6-1 and TRBJ2-7; D might be TRBD2 (6 bases). V lost 4 bases, J lost 2 bases, and 12 bases lay in between. The CDR3 is 14 residues long. CDR1 MNHNS and CDR2 SASEGT come from the germline V gene. The CDR3 spells CASSGNGGTYEQYF. CDR3 bases: TGTGCCAGCAGTGGTAACGGAGGGACCTACGAGCAGTACTTC.

The chain couples TRBV11-1 to TRBJ1-2; unclear D gene. Germline assignment: CDR1 SGHAT and CDR2 FQDESV (reference sequence). CDR3 length: 16 residues. V was pared by 2 bases and J by 7 bases, with 20 bases between. CDR3 DNA: TGTGCCAGCAGCTTAAATTCCGGGGAGCTCACCCCTGGCTACACCTTC. Translating gives CASSLNSGELTPGYTF.

The rearrangement uses TRBV7-9 and TRBJ1-1; no firm D call. Trimming took 2 bases from V and 11 from J, leaving 12 bases between them. The germline V gene encodes CDR1 SEHNR and CDR2 FQNEAQ (reference sequence). The CDR3 has 12 residues. The CDR3 loop is CASSLIPPHAFF. CDR3 coding DNA: TGTGCCAGCAGCTTAATCCCCCCTCATGCTTTCTTT.

The table lists this clonotype with many counts. The CDR3 loop is CSVVMGRNEKLFF. The DNA of the CDR3 is TGCAGCGTTGTAATGGGGCGTAATGAAAAACTGTTTTTT. This sequence joins TRBV29-1 and TRBJ1-4; perhaps TRBD1 as D (5 bases). The germline CDR1 and CDR2 sequences are SQVTM and ANQGSEA. This CDR3 contains 13 residues. V dropped 4 bases and J dropped 4 bases, with 10 bases sitting between them. Filled out from reference TRBV29-1 and TRBJ1-4, the complete variable domain reads SAVISQKPSRDICQRGTSLTIQCQVDSQVTMMFWYRQQPGQSLTLIATANQGSEATYESGFVIDKFPISRPNLTFSTLTVSNMSPEDSSIYLCSVVMGRNEKLFFGSGTQLSVL.

The V call is TRBV7-3, the J call TRBJ2-2; TRBD1 matches at 11 bases. Germline trimming cut 5 bases from V and 11 bases from J; bases unmatched to any gene: 7. The germline gives CDR1 SGHTA, CDR2 FQGTGA. This CDR3 comprises 14 residues. Here the CDR3 reads CASSAGQGDGELFF. The CDR3 coding sequence is TGTGCCAGCAGCGCGGGACAGGGGGACGGAGAGCTGTTTTTT.

This clonotype was recorded at least ten times. The chain couples TRBV20-1 to TRBJ1-2; 9 nucleotides align to TRBD1. The CDR3 runs 15 residues. J lost 7 bases, V lost 3 bases, and 12 bases had no gene match. The germline V gene encodes CDR1 DFQATT and CDR2 SNEGSKA (reference sequence). The CDR3 bases are TGCAGTGCTAGTTCAGTCGGGACAGGGCGTGGTGGCTACACCTTC. It specifies CSASSVGTGRGGYTF.

This chain connects TRBV7-3 to TRBJ1-1; D is possibly TRBD1 (6 bases). This CDR3 has 16 amino acids. Trimming cost V 3 bases and J 3 bases, with 17 bases left between them. The germline V gene encodes CDR1 SGHTA and CDR2 FQGTGA. The CDR3 DNA is TGTGCCAGCAGCTTCGGGGGGCTGCCCTCGTACACTGAAGCTTTCTTT. Translation: CASSFGGLPSYTEAFF.

This clonotype occurred many times. CDR3: CSGAERNTIYF. The CDR3 DNA is TGCAGCGGGGCTGAACGAAACACCATATATTTT. The chain uses TRBV29-1 and TRBJ1-3; D remains ambiguous. The CDR3 sequence is 11 residues long. Trimming removed 7 bases from V and 5 bases from J, with 9 bases in between. Per germline, CDR1 SQVTM and CDR2 ANQGSEA.

V and J are TRBV7-9 and TRBJ2-7; D unclear. From germline, CDR1 is SEHNR and CDR2 FQNEAQ (reference sequence). CDR3 length: 13 residues. The V end was cut by 1 base, the J end by 2 bases, with 6 bases between. The DNA of the CDR3 is TGTGCCAGCAGCTTAGGATGGGCCTACGAGCAGTACTTC. This translates into CASSLGWAYEQYF.

The chain is built from TRBV5-4 and TRBJ1-6, with D tentatively TRBD1 (5 bases). CDR1 and CDR2 (germline): SGHNT, YYREEE (reference sequence). The CDR3 has 19 amino acids. Trimming removed 4 bases at V and 8 bases at J, with 28 bases between. In DNA, the CDR3 is TGTGCCAGCAGCCCCCTGAACACGGGACTAGCGGGAGGGTATTCACCCCTCCACTTT. Protein: CASSPLNTGLAGGYSPLHF.

The chain has TRBV7-8 and TRBJ1-6, with 9 bases aligning to TRBD1. The V segment lost 2 bases and the J segment 8 bases; nucleotides outside the gene matches: 7. Germline CDR1 is SGHVS and CDR2 is FQNEAQ. The CDR3 is 16 amino acids. The CDR3 spells CASSLSGTGIDSPLHF. The CDR3, as DNA: TGTGCCAGCAGCTTAAGTGGGACAGGGATTGATTCACCCCTCCACTTT.

The chain has TRBV13 and TRBJ1-4, with D uncertain. This CDR3 contains 15 residues. The V gene lost 5 bases and the J gene lost 0 bases, with 10 bases spanning the gap. Germline CDR1 reads PRHDT; CDR2 reads FYEKMQ (reference sequence). The CDR3 DNA reads as TGTGCCAGCAGCCCCGGGCCTGCAACTAATGAAAAACTGTTTTTT. Its translation: CASSPGPATNEKLFF.

The chain joins TRBV7-3 to TRBJ2-7; 8 nucleotides line up with TRBD2. The germline V gene has CDR1 SGHTA and CDR2 FQGTGA. This CDR3 spans 15 amino acids. The junction had 8 bases not matched to a gene; V was cut back by 5 bases and J by 2 bases. CDR3 DNA sequence: TGTGCCAGCAGCGCTACCGGGACTAGAGCCTACGAGCAGTACTTC. Translated, it gives CASSATGTRAYEQYF.

This clonotype was recorded only once. The rearrangement links TRBV9 to TRBJ2-5; a weak D match, TRBD1 (7 bases). The CDR3 is 15 amino acids. Trimming cost V 4 bases and J 5 bases, with 18 bases left between them. Germline V lookup: CDR1 SGDLS, CDR2 YYNGEE. The CDR3 spells CASSTSAAGGETQYF. The CDR3 DNA reads as TGTGCCAGCAGCACCTCGGCGGCAGGGGGGGAGACCCAGTACTTC.

This rearrangement joins TRBV19 to TRBJ1-5; 9 nucleotides align to TRBD1. V shed 8 bases, J shed 4 bases, and the junction held 6 bases outside the gene matches. The CDR3 has 14 amino acids. Germline CDR1 and CDR2: LNHDA and SQIVND (reference sequence). CDR3 coding DNA: TGTGCCAGTGGACAGGGGCTGTGGAATCAGCCCCAGCATTTT. Translating gives CASGQGLWNQPQHF. Full variable domain (remainder filled in from reference TRBV19 and TRBJ1-5): DGGITQSPKYLFRKEGQNVTLSCEQNLNHDAMYWYRQDPGQGLRLIYYSQIVNDFQKGDIAEGYSVSREKKESFPLTVTSAQKNPTAFYLCASGQGLWNQPQHFGDGTRLSIL.